This T cell receptor beta chain was retrieved from a study of PD-L1 blockade in urothelial cancer. Study details: Between 0 and 3 prior chemotherapy regimens had been given to patients.

Synthetic analogs of TCR templates were spiked into every PCR. Sequencing used immunoSEQ multiplex PCR; TCRdb keeps in-frame clones, though not all of them. The sample includes about 88,000 clones, 85% to 95% of them seen just once. Germline-derived CDR1 and CDR2 are SGHNT and YYREEE (reference sequence). Trimming stripped 5 bases from V and 7 bases from J, with 18 bases between. This CDR3 comprises 15 residues. The receptor was derived from a man in his 60s with urothelial cancer. The gene calls are TRBV5-4 and TRBJ2-2, with a tentative D call TRBD2 (5 bases). Here the sequenced sample was PBMCs, taken around atezolizumab (anti-PD-L1) treatment. Here the CDR3 reads CASRVGAALGGELFF. For the CDR3, the DNA is TGTGCCAGCAGGGTGGGAGCCGCCTTGGGCGGGGAGCTGTTTTTT. Filled out from reference TRBV5-4 and TRBJ2-2, the complete variable domain reads ETGVTQSPTHLIKTRGQQVTLRCSSQSGHNTVSWYQQALGQGPQFIFQYYREEENGRGNFPPRFSGLQFPNYSSELNVNALELDDSALYLCASRVGAALGGELFFGEGSRLTVL.